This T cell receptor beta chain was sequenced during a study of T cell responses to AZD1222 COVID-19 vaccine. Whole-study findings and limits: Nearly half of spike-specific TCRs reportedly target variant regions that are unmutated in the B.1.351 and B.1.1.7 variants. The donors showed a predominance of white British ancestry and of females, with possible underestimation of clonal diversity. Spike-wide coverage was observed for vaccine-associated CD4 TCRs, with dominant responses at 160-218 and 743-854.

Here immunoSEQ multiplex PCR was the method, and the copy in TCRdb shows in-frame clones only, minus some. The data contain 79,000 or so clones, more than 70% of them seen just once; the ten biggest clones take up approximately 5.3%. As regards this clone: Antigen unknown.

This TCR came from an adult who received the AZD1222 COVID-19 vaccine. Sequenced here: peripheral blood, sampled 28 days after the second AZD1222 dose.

The CDR3 nucleotides read TGTGCCATCAGTGATATCGGGGGCAACTATGGCTACACCTTC. Translating it yields CAISDIGGNYGYTF. This sequence joins TRBV10-3 and TRBJ1-2, with a tentative D call TRBD1 (6 bases). The germline V gene encodes CDR1 ENHRY and CDR2 SYGVKD. The CDR3 is 14 amino acids. V was pared by 3 bases and J by 2 bases, with 10 bases between.